This T cell receptor beta chain originates from a study of shared clonotypes between healthy human individuals. Repertoires were generated with immunoSEQ multiplex PCR, while TCRdb's copy carries only in-frame clones and drops some. The data show some 300,000 clones, about 73% seen once. This clone was detected once. The CDR3 is made up of 15 amino acids. CDR1 is SGHDN, CDR2 FVKESK, per germline. The V and J ends lost 1 base and 7 bases, in that order; junction bases with no gene match: 7. The donors, all of them Caucasian adults, lived in Nashville, Tennessee. The V call is TRBV14, the J call TRBJ1-5, with 7 bases that match TRBD1. The sequence was obtained from a man in his thirties or forties in good health. Sequenced material: memory CD4+ T cells sorted from blood. The subset here: CD45RA-negative fraction. CDR3 sequence reads: CASSQGGGGRQPQHF. CDR3 bases: TGTGCCAGCAGCCAAGGCGGAGGGGGCAGGCAGCCCCAGCATTTT.